One T cell receptor beta chain is described in this entry. Its cognate antigen is unknown. This record belongs to a study of graft-versus-host responses after intestinal transplantation. With 2 bases removed from V and 3 bases from J, the gap between germline ends came to 1 base. This CDR3 has 11 residues. From germline, CDR1 is MNHNY and CDR2 SVGAGI (reference sequence). TCRdb keeps only in-frame clones here, not all; method: immunoSEQ multiplex PCR. The sample lists tens of thousands of clones, about 95% seen once, with 0.2% to 0.25% in the top ten. The rearrangement links TRBV6-6 to TRBJ2-5; the D is unclear. The sample consisted of unstimulated CD8+ T cells sorted from spleen or lymph node cells, taken before transplant. The clonotype originates from a human donor who was the organ donor for an intestinal transplant. CDR3 in amino acids: CASSYEETQYF. The CDR3 region has the DNA TGTGCCAGCAGTTACGAAGAGACCCAGTACTTC.